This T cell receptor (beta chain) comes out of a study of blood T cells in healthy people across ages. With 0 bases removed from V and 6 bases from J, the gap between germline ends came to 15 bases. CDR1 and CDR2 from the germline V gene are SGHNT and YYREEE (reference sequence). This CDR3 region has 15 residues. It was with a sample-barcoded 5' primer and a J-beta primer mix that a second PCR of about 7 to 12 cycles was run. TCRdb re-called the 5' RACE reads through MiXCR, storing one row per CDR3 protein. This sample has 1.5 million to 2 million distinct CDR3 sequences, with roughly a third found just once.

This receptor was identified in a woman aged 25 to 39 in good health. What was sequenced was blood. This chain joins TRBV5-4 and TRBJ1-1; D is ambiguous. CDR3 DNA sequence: TGTGCCAGCAGCTTGGAAGGTTTAGGGATGCCTGAAGCTTTCTTT. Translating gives CASSLEGLGMPEAFF. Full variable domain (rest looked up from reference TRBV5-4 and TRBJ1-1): ETGVTQSPTHLIKTRGQQVTLRCSSQSGHNTVSWYQQALGQGPQFIFQYYREEENGRGNFPPRFSGLQFPNYSSELNVNALELDDSALYLCASSLEGLGMPEAFFGQGTRLTVV.